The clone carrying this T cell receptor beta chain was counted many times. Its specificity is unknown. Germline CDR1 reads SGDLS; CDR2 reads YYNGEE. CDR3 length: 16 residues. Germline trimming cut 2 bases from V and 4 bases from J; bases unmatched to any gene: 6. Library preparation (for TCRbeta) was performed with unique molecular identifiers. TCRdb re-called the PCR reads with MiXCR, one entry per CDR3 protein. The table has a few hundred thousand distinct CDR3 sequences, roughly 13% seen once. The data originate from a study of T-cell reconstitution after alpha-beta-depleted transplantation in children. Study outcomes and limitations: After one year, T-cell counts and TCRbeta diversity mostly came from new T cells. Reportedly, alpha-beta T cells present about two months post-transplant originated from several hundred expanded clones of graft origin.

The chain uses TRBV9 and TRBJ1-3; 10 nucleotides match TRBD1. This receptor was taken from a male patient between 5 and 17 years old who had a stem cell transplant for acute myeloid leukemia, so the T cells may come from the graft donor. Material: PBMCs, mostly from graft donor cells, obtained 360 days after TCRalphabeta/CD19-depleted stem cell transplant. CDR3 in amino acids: CASSVVDRGHGNTIYF. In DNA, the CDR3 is TGTGCCAGCAGCGTGGTAGACAGGGGGCACGGAAACACCATATATTTT.